The 24 T cell receptor beta chains below all came from one sample that was sequenced in a study of blood T cells in healthy people across ages. It was with a sample-barcoded 5' primer and a J-beta primer mix that a second PCR of about 7 to 12 cycles was run. TCRdb re-derived calls from the 5' RACE reads in MiXCR, one entry per CDR3 protein. In the table there are 1,100,000 or so distinct CDR3 sequences, more than 40% of which are singletons. Sample: blood. Receptors were obtained from a woman in her fifties or sixties in good health.

The V gene is TRBV6-2 or TRBV6-3, the J gene TRBJ2-2; TRBD2 might be the D (6 bases). The V gene's germline CDR1 is MNHEY and CDR2 SVGEGT. The CDR3 is 13 residues long. V was cut by 6 bases and J by 7 bases, with 12 bases left in between. The CDR3 sequence is CASSRGEYGELFF. In DNA form, the CDR3 reads TGTGCCAGCAGCCGCGGGGAGTACGGGGAGCTGTTTTTT.

The rearrangement joins TRBV6-5 to TRBJ2-1; TRBD2 matches 11 bases. There are 15 residues in the CDR3. The germline V gene encodes CDR1 MNHEY and CDR2 SVGAGI. Unmatched junction bases numbered 8, after V lost 4 bases and J lost 9 bases. The CDR3 here is CASSLLAGELGEQFF. Written as DNA, the CDR3 is TGTGCCAGCAGTTTACTAGCGGGAGAGTTGGGTGAGCAGTTCTTC.

The chain couples TRBV6-1 to TRBJ1-1, with TRBD1 matching 9 bases. After removal of 6 bases from V and 7 bases from J, the junction contained 9 bases not matched to a gene. The CDR3 is made up of 14 amino acids. CDR1 and CDR2 from the germline V gene are MNHNS and SASEGT. The CDR3 bases are TGTGCCAGCAGCGTGACCGGGACAGGGAGTGAAGCTTTCTTT. Its translation: CASSVTGTGSEAFF.

V is TRBV3-1 and J is TRBJ1-2, with TRBD1 as a possible D gene (5 bases). The germline V and J ends were trimmed by 5 bases and 6 bases, with 13 bases remaining between them. CDR3 length: 13 residues. The germline CDR1 and CDR2 sequences are LGHDT and YNNKEL (reference sequence). CDR3 region: CASSDRTPDGYTF. For the CDR3, the DNA is TGTGCCAGCAGCGACCGGACACCTGATGGCTACACCTTC.

This clonotype was found a few times. The chain couples TRBV20-1 to TRBJ2-1; 9 positions match TRBD2. The CDR3 extends over 16 amino acids. Trimming took 5 bases from V and 7 from J; bases not matched to a gene: 15. Germline V gives CDR1 DFQATT, CDR2 SNEGSKA (reference sequence). CDR3 in amino acids: CSASLTGTSRRNEQFF. The CDR3 bases are TGCAGTGCTTCCCTTACCGGGACTAGCAGGCGAAATGAGCAGTTCTTC.

This chain uses TRBV7-2 with TRBJ2-7; D not certain. TRBJ2-5 explains the end of the DNA better; the J call may be wrong. Germline V gene data show CDR1 as SGHTA and CDR2 as FQGNSA. The CDR3 extends over 14 amino acids. The CDR3 protein is CASSLGSGPETQYF. The CDR3 region has the DNA TGTGCCAGCAGCTTAGGTTCCGGGCCAGAGACCCAGTACTTC.

The chain joins TRBV20-1 to TRBJ2-3, with D perhaps matching TRBD1 (6 bases). This CDR3 is 13 amino acids long. The V end was cut by 1 base, the J end by 6 bases, with 11 bases between. CDR1 and CDR2 from the germline V gene are DFQATT and SNEGSKA (reference sequence). The chain's CDR3 is CSARVTGWDTQYF. CDR3 in DNA: TGCAGTGCTAGAGTAACAGGGTGGGATACGCAGTATTTT.

This clonotype was seen a handful of times. The chain is built from TRBV5-1 and TRBJ1-2, with D hard to call. Deletions cut 3 bases from V and 0 bases from J, with 12 bases between. Germline V CDR1 and CDR2: SGHRS, YFSETQ. The CDR3 consists of 15 residues. CDR3 sequence reads: CASSSVLTANYGYTF. CDR3 bases: TGCGCCAGCAGCTCCGTACTCACAGCTAACTATGGCTACACCTTC.

The V gene is TRBV9, the J gene TRBJ2-5; TRBD1 agrees at 9 bases. The J segment lost 4 bases and the V segment lost 3 bases, leaving 7 bases of the junction unmatched. The CDR3 length is 15 residues. Per the germline V gene, CDR1 is SGDLS and CDR2 is YYNGEE. The CDR3: CASSDGTGSLETQYF. In DNA, the CDR3 is TGTGCCAGCAGCGATGGGACAGGGAGTTTAGAGACCCAGTACTTC.

This clonotype was detected a few times. This sequence joins TRBV6-2 or TRBV6-3 and TRBJ2-1; TRBD2 matches at 14 bases. Germline V gives CDR1 MNHEY, CDR2 SVGEGT. The CDR3 loop spans 17 amino acids. Trimming removed 6 bases from V and 0 bases from J; junction bases left unmatched: 4. As DNA, the CDR3 is TGTGCCAGCAGCCGACTAGCGGGAGGGAGCTCCTACAATGAGCAGTTCTTC. Residues: CASSRLAGGSSYNEQFF.

This clonotype was seen ten or more times. The rearrangement uses TRBV2 and TRBJ2-5; no firm D call. The CDR3 runs to 13 residues. V was trimmed by 4 bases and J by 5 bases, leaving 11 bases between them. In germline, CDR1 is SNHLY, CDR2 FYNNEI. Written as DNA, the CDR3 is TGTGCCAGCAGTGTGGATAGGGCCGAGACCCAGTACTTC. This codes for CASSVDRAETQYF.

This chain joins TRBV27 and TRBJ2-4, with D hard to call. From germline, CDR1 is MNHEY and CDR2 SMNVEV (reference sequence). V lost 4 bases and J lost 1, with 5 bases in between. The CDR3 length is 13 residues. DNA for the CDR3: TGTGCCAGCAGTTCGAGTGCCAAAAACATTCAGTACTTC. It translates to CASSSSAKNIQYF.

The V call is TRBV4-2, the J call TRBJ2-1; 8 nucleotides agree with TRBD1. The J call is doubtful: the DNA matches TRBJ2-7 better. The germline V gene encodes CDR1 LGHNA and CDR2 YNFKEQ. This CDR3 has 17 residues. The CDR3 nucleotides are TGTGCCAGCAGCAGAACAGGGGGGCGAGACTCCTACAATGAGCAGTACTTC. This encodes CASSRTGGRDSYNEQYF.

This sequence joins TRBV10-3 and TRBJ1-2; a possible D gene is TRBD1 (5 bases). The germline CDR1 and CDR2 sequences are ENHRY and SYGVKD. This CDR3 comprises 15 residues. V lost 6 bases and J lost 3, with 17 bases in between. The CDR3 region has the DNA TGTGCCATCAGGAGAGGGGAAAGCGTGGACTATGGCTACACCTTC. It specifies CAIRRGESVDYGYTF.

V is TRBV5-1 and J is TRBJ2-1, with D unclear. Looked up from germline, CDR1 is SGHRS and CDR2 is YFSETQ. The V end lost 3 bases, the J end lost 8 bases, and 21 bases lay between the germline ends. There are 16 residues in the CDR3. CDR3 nucleotide sequence: TGCGCCAGCAGCTCGGGTGGACGGGCCTTTTTCCATGAGCAGTTCTTC. This translates into CASSSGGRAFFHEQFF.

This clonotype was recorded many times. The J gene is TRBJ2-6, the V gene TRBV12-3 or TRBV12-4; no firm D call. V lost 5 bases and J lost 5, with 4 bases in between. The CDR3 loop spans 12 amino acids. CDR3 protein: CASSRRANVLTF. CDR3 in DNA: TGTGCCAGCAGTAGAAGGGCCAACGTCCTGACTTTC.

The chain has TRBV6-1 and TRBJ2-7, with D possibly being TRBD1 (6 bases). The germline gives CDR1 MNHNS, CDR2 SASEGT. The V gene lost 2 bases and the J gene lost 3 bases, with 8 bases spanning the gap. The CDR3 extends over 13 amino acids. Written as DNA, the CDR3 is TGTGCCAGCAGTGAAAACAGGGTCTACGAGCAGTACTTC. This encodes CASSENRVYEQYF.

The CDR3 sequence: CASSIVAGISYEQYF. The DNA of the CDR3 is TGTGCCAGTAGTATAGTAGCGGGGATTTCCTACGAGCAGTACTTC. This sequence joins TRBV19 and TRBJ2-7; 8 nucleotides agree with TRBD2. CDR1 and CDR2 from the germline V gene are LNHDA and SQIVND (reference sequence). CDR3 length equals 15 residues. V shed 1 base, J shed 1 base, and the junction held 3 bases outside the gene matches.

The table lists this clonotype with a few counts. This sequence joins TRBV28 and TRBJ2-7, with D uncertain. V lost 6 bases and J lost 6, with 15 bases in between. Germline V gene lookup returns CDR1 MDHEN and CDR2 SYDVKM. This CDR3 has 13 residues. The CDR3 DNA sequence: TGTGCCAGCAGCTCCCCTAATGGTCTCGAGCAGTACTTC. It translates to CASSSPNGLEQYF.

This clonotype was detected once. The chain couples TRBV12-3 or TRBV12-4 to TRBJ2-1, with 10 positions matching TRBD1. V trimming: 6 bases; J trimming: 7 bases; junction bases outside the gene matches: 9. The CDR3 extends over 15 amino acids. The CDR3 spells CASSSGQGVRNEQFF. The CDR3 DNA reads as TGTGCCAGCAGCTCCGGACAGGGGGTGAGGAATGAGCAGTTCTTC.

The chain joins TRBV6-2 or TRBV6-3 to TRBJ1-5, with D unclear. Germline CDR1 and CDR2: MNHEY and SVGEGT. This CDR3 comprises 12 residues. Trimming removed 3 bases from V and 9 bases from J, with 9 bases in between. CDR3 region: CASSYSAWPQHF. CDR3 in DNA: TGTGCCAGCAGTTATTCCGCATGGCCCCAGCATTTT.

The CDR3 bases are TGTGCCAGCAGTGTAAGCGGCTGGGGGACCCAGTACTTC. Translation: CASSVSGWGTQYF. V is TRBV6-1 and J is TRBJ2-5; possibly TRBD2 for D (5 bases). Germline CDR1 reads MNHNS; CDR2 reads SASEGT. The CDR3 has 13 amino acids. The germline V and J ends were trimmed by 4 bases and 7 bases, with 13 bases remaining between them.

This clonotype has at least ten counts. The rearrangement links TRBV29-1 to TRBJ1-6; 7 bases fit TRBD1. Germline-derived CDR1 and CDR2 are SQVTM and ANQGSEA. The CDR3 consists of 13 residues. V lost 4 bases and J lost 9; bases outside the gene matches: 6. The CDR3 reads CSVAEGALSPLHF. CDR3 DNA: TGCAGCGTTGCCGAGGGGGCACTTTCACCCCTCCACTTT.

This chain connects TRBV5-1 to TRBJ2-5; D may be TRBD2 (6 bases). The CDR3 extends over 11 amino acids. CDR1 SGHRS and CDR2 YFSETQ come from the germline V gene. Deletions cut 0 bases from V and 10 bases from J, with 7 bases between. For the CDR3, the DNA is TGCGCCAGCAGCTTGGACGGGGGCCAGTACTTC. Its translation is CASSLDGGQYF.